Shown below are 18 T cell receptor beta chains from a single sample sequenced in a study of blood T cell repertoires in COVID-19. Clones were read by immunoSEQ multiplex PCR, and TCRdb kept only the in-frame ones, dropping some. This table holds approximately 280,000 clones, almost 90% found once. The sample was PBMCs or T cells enriched from blood (not recorded which). The receptors derive from a woman under 30 with acute COVID-19.

This chain uses TRBV20-1 with TRBJ2-2; 7 nucleotides line up with TRBD1. Germline-derived CDR1 and CDR2 are DFQATT and SNEGSKA (reference sequence). V lost 3 bases and J lost 1; bases outside the gene matches: 11. The CDR3 runs to 17 residues. The CDR3 DNA sequence: TGCAGTGCTAGTTACAGGGGATTCGGGGTGAACACCGGGGAGCTGTTTTTT. Translated, it gives CSASYRGFGVNTGELFF.

The chain uses TRBV11-3 and TRBJ2-5; the match to TRBD2 covers 8 bases. The germline V gene encodes CDR1 SGHNT and CDR2 YENEEA. V shed 1 base and J 5 bases; nucleotides not matched to a gene: 3. This CDR3 is 14 amino acids long. Written as DNA, the CDR3 is TGTGCCAGCAGCTTAGGTAGCGGGACTGAGACCCAGTACTTC. Translation: CASSLGSGTETQYF.

This rearrangement joins TRBV19 to TRBJ2-1; 8 positions match TRBD2. The CDR3 contains 16 residues. Germline V lookup: CDR1 LNHDA, CDR2 SQIVND (reference sequence). Losses at the gene ends were 3 bases for V and 0 bases for J; bases not matched to a gene: 4. CDR3 sequence: CASSIRSGSSYNEQFF. The CDR3 DNA follows: TGTGCCAGTAGTATTAGGAGCGGGAGCTCCTACAATGAGCAGTTCTTC.

The chain combines TRBV20-1 with TRBJ2-3; 11 positions agree with TRBD2. This CDR3 has 15 residues. V lost 3 bases to trimming and J lost 6 bases; unmatched junction nucleotides: 8. The V gene's germline CDR1 is DFQATT and CDR2 SNEGSKA (reference sequence). In DNA, the CDR3 is TGCAGTGCTAGTCGCCCTAGCGGGAGGTCGGATACGCAGTATTTT. It codes for CSASRPSGRSDTQYF.

V and J are TRBV18 and TRBJ1-2, with TRBD1 matching 8 bases. The V gene's germline CDR1 is KGHSH and CDR2 LQKENI. The CDR3 runs to 13 residues. V lost 5 bases, J lost 7 bases, and 6 bases stayed unmatched. CDR3 sequence: CASSSQTGAGYTF. CDR3 DNA sequence: TGTGCCAGCTCATCCCAGACAGGGGCTGGCTACACCTTC. Full variable domain (missing parts from reference TRBV18 and TRBJ1-2): NAGVMQNPRHLVRRRGQEARLRCSPMKGHSHVYWYRQLPEEGLKFMVYLQKENIIDESGMPKERFSAEFPKEGPSILRIQQVVRGDSAAYFCASSSQTGAGYTFGSGTRLTVV.

The chain links TRBV6-2 or TRBV6-3 to TRBJ1-2; 7 nucleotides agree with TRBD1. The CDR3 loop spans 14 amino acids. Germline V gives CDR1 MNHEY, CDR2 SVGEGT. V gave up 2 bases and J gave up 6 bases; unmatched junction bases: 6. The CDR3: CASSYGQESDGYTF. In DNA form, the CDR3 reads TGTGCCAGCAGTTACGGACAGGAAAGCGATGGCTACACCTTC.

CDR3 sequence reads: CASTSGNSYNEQFF. CDR3 nucleotide sequence: TGTGCCAGCACTAGCGGGAACTCTTACAATGAGCAGTTCTTC. This chain connects TRBV27 to TRBJ2-1; 9 nucleotides align to TRBD2. There are 14 residues in the CDR3. J gave up 4 bases and V 7 bases, and 5 bases lay outside the gene matches. Germline V gives CDR1 MNHEY, CDR2 SMNVEV (reference sequence).

The rearrangement links TRBV5-1 to TRBJ1-4; TRBD1 is a possible D gene (5 bases). Germline loops: CDR1 SGHRS, CDR2 YFSETQ. The CDR3 spans 13 residues. The V gene lost 7 bases and the J gene lost 10 bases, with 17 bases spanning the gap. CDR3 loop: CASSQVQEGKLFF. CDR3 in DNA: TGCGCCAGCTCCCAGGTACAGGAGGGAAAACTGTTTTTT. Complete variable domain (other parts from reference TRBV5-1 and TRBJ1-4): KAGVTQTPRYLIKTRGQQVTLSCSPISGHRSVSWYQQTPGQGLQFLFEYFSETQRNKGNFPGRFSGRQFSNSRSEMNVSTLELGDSALYLCASSQVQEGKLFFGSGTQLSVL.

This sequence joins TRBV5-4 and TRBJ2-7, with D possibly being TRBD2 (5 bases). V was cut by 1 base and J by 2 bases, with 10 bases left in between. CDR3 length: 14 amino acids. Germline CDR1 SGHNT, CDR2 YYREEE (reference sequence). CDR3 region: CASSLNGETYEQYF. DNA of the CDR3: TGTGCCAGCAGCTTGAATGGGGAGACCTACGAGCAGTACTTC.

This chain connects TRBV6-5 to TRBJ2-1, with 11 nucleotides matching TRBD2. The CDR3 has 14 amino acids. The junction had 8 bases not matched to a gene; V was cut back by 8 bases and J by 8 bases. CDR1 and CDR2 (germline): MNHEY, SVGAGI. Here the CDR3 reads CASGSLAGGDEQFF. CDR3 coding DNA: TGTGCCAGCGGCTCTCTAGCGGGAGGCGATGAGCAGTTCTTC.

The chain carries TRBV19 and TRBJ1-5; D ambiguous. Germline V CDR1 and CDR2: LNHDA, SQIVND (reference sequence). The CDR3 contains 14 residues. V was shortened by 4 bases and J by 2 bases, with 9 bases between the two germline ends. In DNA form, the CDR3 reads TGTGCCAGTAGTACGGGTTGGGGCAATCAGCCCCAGCATTTT. Protein product: CASSTGWGNQPQHF. Complete variable domain (other parts from reference TRBV19 and TRBJ1-5): DGGITQSPKYLFRKEGQNVTLSCEQNLNHDAMYWYRQDPGQGLRLIYYSQIVNDFQKGDIAEGYSVSREKKESFPLTVTSAQKNPTAFYLCASSTGWGNQPQHFGDGTRLSIL.

This chain connects TRBV18 to TRBJ2-7; 11 bases are shared with TRBD2. Germline loops: CDR1 KGHSH, CDR2 LQKENI. This CDR3 contains 16 residues. V shed 3 bases, J shed 2 bases, and the junction held 6 bases outside the gene matches. DNA for the CDR3: TGTGCCAGCTCACCTTATAAACTAGCGGGAGCCTACGAGCAGTACTTC. This sequence encodes CASSPYKLAGAYEQYF.

V gene TRBV7-9 combines with J gene TRBJ2-1, with TRBD2 identical over 8 bases. The germline gives CDR1 SEHNR, CDR2 FQNEAQ (reference sequence). This CDR3 is 19 amino acids long. J was trimmed by 7 bases and V by 5 bases; bases with no gene match: 22. The CDR3 region is CASSAKYVPSGSRENEQFF. The CDR3 DNA reads as TGTGCCAGCAGCGCAAAGTATGTACCCAGCGGGAGTCGCGAAAATGAGCAGTTCTTC.

The V and J genes are TRBV7-9 and TRBJ1-3, with D possibly being TRBD1 (5 bases). V was clipped by 6 bases and J by 4 bases, with 19 bases between them. The germline V gene has CDR1 SEHNR and CDR2 FQNEAQ (reference sequence). This CDR3 spans 16 amino acids. The CDR3 region has the DNA TGTGCCAGCAGGGTGGAACAGGCCAAAGGCGGAAACACCATATATTTT. Amino acids: CASRVEQAKGGNTIYF.

This chain links TRBV25-1 with TRBJ2-5, with 10 bases fitting TRBD1. The CDR3 covers 17 residues. Trimming took 1 base from V and 4 from J; bases not matched to a gene: 9. CDR1 is MGHDK and CDR2 is SYGVNS in the germline V gene. CDR3 DNA: TGTGCCAGCAGTGAATCAATACGGGGACAGGGGTCAGAGACCCAGTACTTC. Its translation: CASSESIRGQGSETQYF.

The chain carries TRBV19 and TRBJ2-7; D may be TRBD2 (6 bases). The CDR3 has 12 amino acids. Germline V lookup: CDR1 LNHDA, CDR2 SQIVND (reference sequence). The ends were cut back, 6 bases at V and 7 bases at J, with 13 bases in the middle. The chain's CDR3 is CASSPQAGEQYF. The CDR3 bases are TGTGCCAGTAGCCCCCAGGCGGGAGAGCAGTACTTC.

In its sample, this clone was seen once. The rearrangement uses TRBV12-5 and TRBJ1-3; D is unresolved. This CDR3 region has 18 residues. CDR1 and CDR2 (germline): LGHNT, FRNRAP. The V gene lost 0 bases and the J gene lost 0 bases, with 15 bases spanning the gap. CDR3 amino acids: CASGLVSFRESSGNTIYF. In nucleotides, the CDR3 is TGTGCTAGTGGTTTGGTATCGTTCCGGGAGAGCTCTGGAAACACCATATATTTT.

The chain is built from TRBV18 and TRBJ2-7; D not resolved. CDR1 is KGHSH, CDR2 LQKENI, per germline. Trimming removed 5 bases at V and 6 bases at J, with 17 bases between. This CDR3 has 14 amino acids. The CDR3 spells CASSSFQAIGEQYF. CDR3 nucleotides: TGTGCCAGCTCATCCTTCCAAGCGATTGGCGAGCAGTACTTC.